This T cell receptor (beta chain) emerged from a study of shared clonotypes between healthy human individuals. Looking at the study overall: Two female and a few male donors aged 18 to 49 were enrolled. There were three CD4 naive, three CD4 memory, two CD8 naive and one CD8 memory plates per donor.

Subsets obtained from CD4+ cells comprised CD45RA+ naive and CD45RA-negative memory cells. General observations from the study: Estimated richness was generally greater in naive than memory subsets.

TCRdb keeps only in-frame clones here, not all; method: immunoSEQ multiplex PCR. The repertoire holds roughly 2 million clones, with roughly 95% as singletons. About this clone: The antigen remains unidentified.

Per germline, CDR1 SGHDT and CDR2 YYEEEE. The V segment lost 2 bases and the J segment 1 base; nucleotides outside the gene matches: 3. CDR3 length: 16 amino acids. This sequence was found in a young man in good health. The sample comprised naive CD4+ T cells sorted from blood. The subset was: CD45RA+ positively selected. This chain uses TRBV5-6 with TRBJ2-3, with 11 bases matching TRBD2. DNA of the CDR3: TGTGCCAGCAGCTTTAGCGGGAGGGCAGGCACAGATACGCAGTATTTT. Residues: CASSFSGRAGTDTQYF.